A single T cell receptor (beta chain) is shown here with its context. The sample originates from a study of T cells after yellow fever vaccination. Study context: Researchers used SMART-Seq v4 Ultra Low Input to prepare fractions that had low cell numbers.

By 5'RACE template switching, TCR cDNA was produced, with a universal primer site and UMIs added in the process. TCRdb used MiXCR to reprocess the 5' RACE reads, holding one entry per CDR3 protein. This repertoire shows about 350,000 distinct CDR3 sequences, more than 9% found once; its top ten account for 18%. Deletions cut 10 bases from V and 4 bases from J, with 20 bases between. CDR3 size: 15 residues. The sequenced sample was PBMCs, obtained on the day of the first yellow fever vaccination. This clonotype was sampled from a man younger than 35 who received the YFV17D yellow fever vaccine. The chain links TRBV12-3 or TRBV12-4 to TRBJ1-3; no reliable D call. This CDR3 is CATLIGGLWGNTIYF. In nucleotides, the CDR3 is TGTGCCACCCTAATTGGCGGTTTGTGGGGAAACACCATATATTTT.